This T cell receptor beta chain is drawn from a study of blood T cell repertoires in COVID-19. Original methodology: For nucleated cells, counts were estimated from reference gene primer amplification. Assay used: immunoSEQ multiplex PCR; TCRdb lists only in-frame clones, some missing. V and J calls and clone size are copied from that table; D and trimming were computed from the DNA. Among some 70,000 clones listed, 88% were seen once. Sequenced input: peripheral blood. This clonotype originated in a woman between 65 and 79 years old with acute or convalescent COVID-19.

CDR3 nucleotides: TGTGCCAGCAGTCTCGGGGGCGAGCAGTACTTC. Its protein product is CASSLGGEQYF. This chain joins TRBV6-2 or TRBV6-3 and TRBJ2-7, with a possible D match to TRBD2 (6 bases). Trimming shortened V by 5 bases and J by 6 bases, and 8 bases separated the two germline ends. Per germline, CDR1 MNHEY and CDR2 SVGEGT. The CDR3 has 11 amino acids.